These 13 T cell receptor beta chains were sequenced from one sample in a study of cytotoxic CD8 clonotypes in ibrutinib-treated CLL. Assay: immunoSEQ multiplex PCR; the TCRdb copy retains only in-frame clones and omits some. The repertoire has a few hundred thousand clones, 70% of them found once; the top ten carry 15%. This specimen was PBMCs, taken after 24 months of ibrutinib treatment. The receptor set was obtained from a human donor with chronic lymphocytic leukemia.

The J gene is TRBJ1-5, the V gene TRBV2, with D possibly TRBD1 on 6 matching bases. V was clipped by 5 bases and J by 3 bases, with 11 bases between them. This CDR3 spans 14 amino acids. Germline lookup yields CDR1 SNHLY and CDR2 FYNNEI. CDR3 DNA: TGTGCCAGCAGTAGGGACACCAACAATCAGCCCCAGCATTTT. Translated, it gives CASSRDTNNQPQHF.

The CDR3 is CASSLEGQGANEQFF. The CDR3 DNA reads TGTGCCAGCAGCTTAGAAGGACAGGGGGCGAATGAGCAGTTCTTC. The chain couples TRBV7-2 to TRBJ2-1; 11 bases agree with TRBD1. Losses at the gene ends were 1 base for V and 7 bases for J; bases not matched to a gene: 3. The CDR3 has 15 residues. Germline V gene sequence: CDR1 SGHTA, CDR2 FQGNSA.

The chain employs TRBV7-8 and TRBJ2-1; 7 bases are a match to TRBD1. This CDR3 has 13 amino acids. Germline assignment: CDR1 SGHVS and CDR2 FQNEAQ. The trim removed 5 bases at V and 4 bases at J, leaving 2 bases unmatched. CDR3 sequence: CASSTQGYNEQFF. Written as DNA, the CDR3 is TGTGCCAGCAGCACACAGGGGTACAATGAGCAGTTCTTC.

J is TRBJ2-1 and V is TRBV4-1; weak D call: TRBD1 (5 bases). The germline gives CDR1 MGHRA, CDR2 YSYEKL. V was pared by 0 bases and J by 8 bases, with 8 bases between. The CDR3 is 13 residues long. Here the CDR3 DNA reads TGCGCCAGCAGCCAAGACAGGGCGTATGAGCAGTTCTTC. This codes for CASSQDRAYEQFF.

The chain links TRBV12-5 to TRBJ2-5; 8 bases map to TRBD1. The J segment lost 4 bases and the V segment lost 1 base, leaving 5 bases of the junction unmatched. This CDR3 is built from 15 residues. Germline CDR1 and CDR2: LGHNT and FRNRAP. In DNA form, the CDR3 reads TGTGCTAGTGGTTTGGACGACAGGGGCAGAGAGACCCAGTACTTC. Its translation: CASGLDDRGRETQYF.

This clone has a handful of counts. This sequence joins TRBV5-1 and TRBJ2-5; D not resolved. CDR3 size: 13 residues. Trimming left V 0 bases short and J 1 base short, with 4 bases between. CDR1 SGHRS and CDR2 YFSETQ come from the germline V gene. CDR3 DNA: TGCGCCAGCAGCTTGGTAAGCCAAGAGACCCAGTACTTC. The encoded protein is CASSLVSQETQYF.

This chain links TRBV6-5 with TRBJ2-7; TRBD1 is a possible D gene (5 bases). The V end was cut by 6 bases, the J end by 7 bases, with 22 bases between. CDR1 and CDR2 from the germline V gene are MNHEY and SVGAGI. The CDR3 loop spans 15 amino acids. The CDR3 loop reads CASRASRGLQGEQYF. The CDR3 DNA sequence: TGTGCCAGCAGGGCCAGTAGGGGCCTCCAAGGGGAGCAGTACTTC.

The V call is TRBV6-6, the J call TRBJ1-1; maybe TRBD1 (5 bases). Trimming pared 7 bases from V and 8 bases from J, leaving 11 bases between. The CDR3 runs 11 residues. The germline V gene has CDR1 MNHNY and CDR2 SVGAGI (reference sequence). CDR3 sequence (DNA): TGTGCCAGCAACCACGGGGGGGAAGCTTTCTTT. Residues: CASNHGGEAFF.

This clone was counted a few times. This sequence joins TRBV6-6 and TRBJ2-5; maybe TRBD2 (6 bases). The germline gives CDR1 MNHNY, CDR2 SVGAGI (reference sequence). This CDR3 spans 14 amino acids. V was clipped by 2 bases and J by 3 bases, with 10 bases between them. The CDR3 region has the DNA TGTGCCAGCAGTTACGGCGGGGTCGAAGAGACCCAGTACTTC. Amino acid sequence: CASSYGGVEETQYF.

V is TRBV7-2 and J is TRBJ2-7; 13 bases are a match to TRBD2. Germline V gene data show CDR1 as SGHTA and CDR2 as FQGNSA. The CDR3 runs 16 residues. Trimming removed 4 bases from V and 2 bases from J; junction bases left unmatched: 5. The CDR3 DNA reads TGTGCCAGCAGCTCCTGGACTAGCGGGAGACCCTACGAGCAGTACTTC. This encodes CASSSWTSGRPYEQYF. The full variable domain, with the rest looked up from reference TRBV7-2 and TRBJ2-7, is GAGVSQSPSNKVTEKGKDVELRCDPISGHTALYWYRQSLGQGLEFLIYFQGNSAPDKSGLPSDRFSAERTGGSVSTLTIQRTQQEDSAVYLCASSSWTSGRPYEQYFGPGTRLTVT.

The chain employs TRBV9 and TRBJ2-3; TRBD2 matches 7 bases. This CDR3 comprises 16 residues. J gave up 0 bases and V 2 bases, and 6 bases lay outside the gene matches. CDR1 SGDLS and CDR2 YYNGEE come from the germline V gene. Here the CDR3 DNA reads TGTGCCAGCAGCGTCCTAGCGGAAATTAGCACAGATACGCAGTATTTT. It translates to CASSVLAEISTDTQYF.

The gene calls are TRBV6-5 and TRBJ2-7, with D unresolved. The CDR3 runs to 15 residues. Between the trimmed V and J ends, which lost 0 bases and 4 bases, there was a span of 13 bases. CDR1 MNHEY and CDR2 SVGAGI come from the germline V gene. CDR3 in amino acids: CASSYSAQQIYEQYF. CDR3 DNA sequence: TGTGCCAGCAGTTACTCGGCACAGCAGATTTACGAGCAGTACTTC.

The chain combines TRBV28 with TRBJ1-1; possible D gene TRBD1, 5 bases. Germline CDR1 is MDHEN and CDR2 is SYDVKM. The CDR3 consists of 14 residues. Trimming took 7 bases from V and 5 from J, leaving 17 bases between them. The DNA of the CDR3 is TGTGCCAGCAACCCGGGGACGAGCCTGACTGAAGCTTTCTTT. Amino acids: CASNPGTSLTEAFF.